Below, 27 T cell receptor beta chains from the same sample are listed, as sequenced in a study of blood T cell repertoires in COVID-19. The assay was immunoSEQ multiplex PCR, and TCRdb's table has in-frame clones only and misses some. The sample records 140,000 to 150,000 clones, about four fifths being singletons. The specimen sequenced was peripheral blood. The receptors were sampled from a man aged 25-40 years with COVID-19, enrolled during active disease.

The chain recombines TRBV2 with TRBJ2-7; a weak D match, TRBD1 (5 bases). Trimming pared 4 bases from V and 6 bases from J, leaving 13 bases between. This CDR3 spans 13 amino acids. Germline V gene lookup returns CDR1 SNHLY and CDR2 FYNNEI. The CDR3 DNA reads TGTGCCAGCAGTGCCGGACAACGTCGCGAGCAGTACTTC. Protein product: CASSAGQRREQYF.

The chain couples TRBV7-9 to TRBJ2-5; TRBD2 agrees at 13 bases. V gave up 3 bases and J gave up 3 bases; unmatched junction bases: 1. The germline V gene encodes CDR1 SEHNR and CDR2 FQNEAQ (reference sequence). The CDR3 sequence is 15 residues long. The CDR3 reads CASSFGLAGEETQYF. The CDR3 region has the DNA TGTGCCAGCAGCTTCGGACTAGCGGGAGAAGAGACCCAGTACTTC. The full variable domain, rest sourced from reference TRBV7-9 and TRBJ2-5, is DTGVSQNPRHKITKRGQNVTFRCDPISEHNRLYWYRQTLGQGPEFLTYFQNEAQLEKSRLLSDRFSAERPKGSFSTLEIQRTEQGDSAMYLCASSFGLAGEETQYFGPGTRLLVL.

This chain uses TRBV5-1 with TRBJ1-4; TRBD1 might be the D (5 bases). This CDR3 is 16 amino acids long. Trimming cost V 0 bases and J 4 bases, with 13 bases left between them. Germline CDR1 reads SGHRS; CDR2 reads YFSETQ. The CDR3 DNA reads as TGCGCCAGCAGCTTGGAAAGCGCCAGGGTTAATGAAAAACTGTTTTTT. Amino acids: CASSLESARVNEKLFF.

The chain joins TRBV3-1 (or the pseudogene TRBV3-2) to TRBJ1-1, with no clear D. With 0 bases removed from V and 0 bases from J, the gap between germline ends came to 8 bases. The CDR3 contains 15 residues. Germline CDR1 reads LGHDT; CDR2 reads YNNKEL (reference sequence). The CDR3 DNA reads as TGTGCCAGCAGCCAAGATACATACATGAACACTGAAGCTTTCTTT. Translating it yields CASSQDTYMNTEAFF.

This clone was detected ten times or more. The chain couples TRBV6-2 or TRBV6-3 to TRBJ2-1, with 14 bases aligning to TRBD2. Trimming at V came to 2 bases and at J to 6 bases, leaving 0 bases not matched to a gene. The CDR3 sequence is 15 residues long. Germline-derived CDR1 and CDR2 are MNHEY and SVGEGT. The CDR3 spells CASSYGTSGSNEQFF. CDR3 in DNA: TGTGCCAGCAGTTACGGGACTAGCGGGAGCAATGAGCAGTTCTTC.

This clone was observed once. Here the CDR3 reads CASSFRNGYTF. The CDR3 DNA follows: TGTGCCAGCAGTTTCAGAAATGGCTACACCTTC. V usage is TRBV28 and J usage is TRBJ1-2; D gene ambiguous. Germline loops: CDR1 MDHEN, CDR2 SYDVKM. Trimming took 3 bases from V and 6 from J, leaving 5 bases between them. The CDR3 is made up of 11 amino acids.

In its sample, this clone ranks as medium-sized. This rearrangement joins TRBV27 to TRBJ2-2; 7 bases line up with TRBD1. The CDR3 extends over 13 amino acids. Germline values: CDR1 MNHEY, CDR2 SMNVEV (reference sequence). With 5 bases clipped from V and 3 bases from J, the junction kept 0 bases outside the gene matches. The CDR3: CASSTGDTGELFF. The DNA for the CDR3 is TGTGCCAGCAGTACAGGGGACACCGGGGAGCTGTTTTTT.

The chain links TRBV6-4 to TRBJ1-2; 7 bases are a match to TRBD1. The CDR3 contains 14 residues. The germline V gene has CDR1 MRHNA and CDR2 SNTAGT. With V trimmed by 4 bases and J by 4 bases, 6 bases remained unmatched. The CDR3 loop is CASSVNRGSYGYTF. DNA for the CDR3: TGTGCCAGCAGTGTTAACAGGGGAAGCTATGGCTACACCTTC.

CDR3 loop: CAWRDGGGNSPLHF. CDR3 sequence (DNA): TGTGCCTGGAGAGACGGGGGAGGGAATTCACCCCTCCACTTT. This chain connects TRBV30 to TRBJ1-6, with a tentative D call TRBD1 (5 bases). The CDR3 covers 14 residues. The germline V gene has CDR1 GTSNPN and CDR2 SVGIG (reference sequence). Trimming removed 3 bases from V and 7 bases from J, with 13 bases in between.

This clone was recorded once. The CDR3 region has the DNA TGCAGCGTTGATTTAGCGGGAAATCTCCACAATGAGCAGTTCTTC. Translated: CSVDLAGNLHNEQFF. The V call is TRBV29-1, the J call TRBJ2-1; 8 bases line up with TRBD2. After removal of 3 bases from V and 5 bases from J, the junction contained 9 bases not matched to a gene. The CDR3 spans 15 residues. Germline CDR1 is SQVTM and CDR2 is ANQGSEA.

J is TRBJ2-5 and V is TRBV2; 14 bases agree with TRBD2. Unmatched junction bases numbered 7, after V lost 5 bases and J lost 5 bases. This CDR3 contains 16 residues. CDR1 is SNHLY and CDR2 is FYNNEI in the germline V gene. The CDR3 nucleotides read TGTGCCAGCAGTCCGGGACTAGCGGGAGAGGGGGAGACCCAGTACTTC. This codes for CASSPGLAGEGETQYF.

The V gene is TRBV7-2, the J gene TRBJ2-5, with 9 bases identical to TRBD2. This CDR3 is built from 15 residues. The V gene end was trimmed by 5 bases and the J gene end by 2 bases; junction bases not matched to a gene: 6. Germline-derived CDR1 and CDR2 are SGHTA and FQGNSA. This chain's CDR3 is CASSLNLAGQETQYF. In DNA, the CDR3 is TGTGCCAGCAGCCTAAACCTAGCGGGACAAGAGACCCAGTACTTC. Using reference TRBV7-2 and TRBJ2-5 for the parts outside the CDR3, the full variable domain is GAGVSQSPSNKVTEKGKDVELRCDPISGHTALYWYRQSLGQGLEFLIYFQGNSAPDKSGLPSDRFSAERTGGSVSTLTIQRTQQEDSAVYLCASSLNLAGQETQYFGPGTRLLVL.

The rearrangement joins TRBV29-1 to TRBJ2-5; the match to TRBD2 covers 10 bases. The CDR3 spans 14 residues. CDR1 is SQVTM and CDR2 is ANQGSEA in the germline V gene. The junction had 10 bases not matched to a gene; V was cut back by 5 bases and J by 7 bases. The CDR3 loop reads CSVPGAGGVGTQYF. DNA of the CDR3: TGCAGCGTTCCAGGAGCGGGGGGGGTTGGGACCCAGTACTTC.

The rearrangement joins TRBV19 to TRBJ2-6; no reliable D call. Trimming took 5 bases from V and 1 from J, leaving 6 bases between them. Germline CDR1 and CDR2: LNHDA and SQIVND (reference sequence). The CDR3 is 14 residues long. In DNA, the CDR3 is TGTGCCAGTAGTGAACAATCTGGGGCCAACGTCCTGACTTTC. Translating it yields CASSEQSGANVLTF.

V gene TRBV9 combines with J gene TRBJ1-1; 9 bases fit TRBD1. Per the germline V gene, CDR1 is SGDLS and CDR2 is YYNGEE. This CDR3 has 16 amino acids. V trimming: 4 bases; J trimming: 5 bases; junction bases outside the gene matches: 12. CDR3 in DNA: TGTGCCAGCAGCCAGGACAGGGGATTGGGTTATACTGAAGCTTTCTTT. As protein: CASSQDRGLGYTEAFF.

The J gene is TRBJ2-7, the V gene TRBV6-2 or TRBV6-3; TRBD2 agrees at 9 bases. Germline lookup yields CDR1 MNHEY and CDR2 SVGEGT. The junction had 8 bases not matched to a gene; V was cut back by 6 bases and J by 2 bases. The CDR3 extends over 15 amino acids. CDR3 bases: TGTGCCAGCAGCCCCTTTCTAGCGGGAACCTACGAGCAGTACTTC. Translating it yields CASSPFLAGTYEQYF.

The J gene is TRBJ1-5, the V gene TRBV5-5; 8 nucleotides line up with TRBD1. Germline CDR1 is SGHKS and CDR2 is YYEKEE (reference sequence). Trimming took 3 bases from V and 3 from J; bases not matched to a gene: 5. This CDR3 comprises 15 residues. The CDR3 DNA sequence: TGTGCCAGCAGCTACGGGACAGGAAACAATCAGCCCCAGCATTTT. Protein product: CASSYGTGNNQPQHF.

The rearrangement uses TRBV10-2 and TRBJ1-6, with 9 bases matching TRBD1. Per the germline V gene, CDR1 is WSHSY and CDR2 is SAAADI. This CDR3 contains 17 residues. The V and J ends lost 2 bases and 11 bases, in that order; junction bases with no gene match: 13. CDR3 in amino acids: CASSERGTGGADPPLHF. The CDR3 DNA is TGCGCCAGCAGTGAGCGGGGAACAGGGGGCGCGGATCCACCCCTCCACTTT.

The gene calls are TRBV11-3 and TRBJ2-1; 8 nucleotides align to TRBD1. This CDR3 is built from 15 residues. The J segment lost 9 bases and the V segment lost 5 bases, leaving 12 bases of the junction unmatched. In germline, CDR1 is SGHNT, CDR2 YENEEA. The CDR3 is CASSLGTGGVGEQFF. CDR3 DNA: TGTGCCAGCAGCCTCGGGACAGGAGGGGTCGGTGAGCAGTTCTTC.

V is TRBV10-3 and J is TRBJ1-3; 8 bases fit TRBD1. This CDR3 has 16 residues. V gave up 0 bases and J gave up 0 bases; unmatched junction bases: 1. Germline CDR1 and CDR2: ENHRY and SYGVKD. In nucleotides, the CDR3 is TGTGCCATCAGTGAGTCTACAGGGGGCTCTGGAAACACCATATATTTT. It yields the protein CAISESTGGSGNTIYF.

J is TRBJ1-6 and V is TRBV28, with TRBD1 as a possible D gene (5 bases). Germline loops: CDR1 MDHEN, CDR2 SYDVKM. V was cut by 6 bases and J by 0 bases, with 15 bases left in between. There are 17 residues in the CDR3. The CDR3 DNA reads TGTGCCAGCAGCCGGGACTCCACTCGCTCCTATAATTCACCCCTCCACTTT. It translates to CASSRDSTRSYNSPLHF.

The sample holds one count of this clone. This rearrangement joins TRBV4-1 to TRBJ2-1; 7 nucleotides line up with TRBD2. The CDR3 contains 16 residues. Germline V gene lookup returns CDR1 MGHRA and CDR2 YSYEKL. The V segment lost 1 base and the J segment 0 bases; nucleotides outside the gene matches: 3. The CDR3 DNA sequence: TGCGCCAGCAGCCAAGCGCGGACTAGCTCCTACAATGAGCAGTTCTTC. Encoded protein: CASSQARTSSYNEQFF.

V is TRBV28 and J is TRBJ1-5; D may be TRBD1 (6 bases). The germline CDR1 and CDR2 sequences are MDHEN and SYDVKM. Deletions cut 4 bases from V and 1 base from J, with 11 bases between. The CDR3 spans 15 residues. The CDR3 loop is CASSSGAVSNQPQHF. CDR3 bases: TGTGCCAGCAGTTCAGGGGCAGTGAGCAATCAGCCCCAGCATTTT. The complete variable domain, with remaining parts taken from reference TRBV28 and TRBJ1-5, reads DVKVTQSSRYLVKRTGEKVFLECVQDMDHENMFWYRQDPGLGLRLIYFSYDVKMKEKGDIPEGYSVSREKKERFSLILESASTNQTSMYLCASSSGAVSNQPQHFGDGTRLSIL.

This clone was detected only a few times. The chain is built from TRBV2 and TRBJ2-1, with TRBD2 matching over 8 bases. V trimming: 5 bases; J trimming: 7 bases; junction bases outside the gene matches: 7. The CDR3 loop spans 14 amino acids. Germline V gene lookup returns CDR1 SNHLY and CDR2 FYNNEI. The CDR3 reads CASSQRESFNEQFF. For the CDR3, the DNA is TGTGCCAGCAGTCAGCGGGAGTCGTTTAATGAGCAGTTCTTC.

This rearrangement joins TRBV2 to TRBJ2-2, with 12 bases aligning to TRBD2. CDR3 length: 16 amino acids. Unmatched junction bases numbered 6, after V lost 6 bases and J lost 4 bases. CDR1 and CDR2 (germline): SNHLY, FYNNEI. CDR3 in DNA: TGTGCCAGCAGCGCCGGACTAGCGGGGTCCACCGGGGAGCTGTTTTTT. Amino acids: CASSAGLAGSTGELFF.

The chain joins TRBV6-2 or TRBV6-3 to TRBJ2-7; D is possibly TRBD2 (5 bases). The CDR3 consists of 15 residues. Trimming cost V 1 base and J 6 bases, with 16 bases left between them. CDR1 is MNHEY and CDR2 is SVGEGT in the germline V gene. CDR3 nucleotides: TGTGCCAGCAGTTACTACGGGATGGTCTTGAGCGAGCAGTACTTC. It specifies CASSYYGMVLSEQYF.

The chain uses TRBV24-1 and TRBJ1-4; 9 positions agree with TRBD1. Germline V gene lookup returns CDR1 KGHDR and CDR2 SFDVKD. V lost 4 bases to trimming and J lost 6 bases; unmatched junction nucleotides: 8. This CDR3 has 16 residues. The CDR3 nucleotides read TGTGCCACCAGTGACCCAGGGACAGGGAGTGATGAAAAACTGTTTTTT. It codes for CATSDPGTGSDEKLFF.